The subject of this entry is one T cell receptor beta chain. The antigen remains undetermined. The germline CDR1 and CDR2 sequences are MNHEY and SVGAGI. The CDR3 extends over 19 amino acids. This entry is derived from a study of CXCR3-negative and CXCR3-positive naive CD8 T cells. Study conclusions and caveats: CXCR3-negative naive cells had less hydrophobic TRB CDR3s than did CXCR3-positive naive cells.

The TRB cDNA libraries were prepared by 5' RACE with UMI labels. No DNA is given; TCRdb re-called the 5' RACE reads and lists each CDR3 protein once. This sample's table has tens of thousands of distinct CDR3 sequences. The gene calls are TRBV6-5 and TRBJ2-4; TCRdb outputs TRBD1, but without DNA this stays unchecked. The sequenced sample consisted of naive CXCR3+ CD8+ T cells from blood. Subset indicated: CD45RO-CCR7+CD27+CD95- naive CD8+ T cells expressing CXCR3 (TNR3+). The origin of this receptor is a human donor in good health. Some clones in this sample may be carry-over from other donors' samples. CDR3 loop: CASSYSIVGQGARGDIQYF.